These T cell receptor beta chains were read from a single sample in a study of identical twins. TCRdb re-analysed the 5' RACE reads in MiXCR, keeping a single row per CDR3 protein. Among 400,000 to 550,000 distinct CDR3 sequences, approximately 24% were seen once, and the ten largest hold 2.9%. These data were also reused for a study on T cells expressing NK-cell markers.

What was sequenced was CD4+ T cells sorted from blood. These receptors were collected from a woman aged 18-29 years in good health. CDR3s include the opening cysteine and the closing phenylalanine or tryptophan. The order of the fields is D gene, J gene, clone size, V gene, CDR3 protein, CDR3 DNA. D genes are given only for firm matches. For some rows the clone size is stated as once, few or many, or as a class when expanded; others skip it.

d_call: -; j_call: TRBJ1-1; clone_size: -; v_call: TRBV7-2; cdr3_aa: CASSSSPGKNTEAFF; cdr3_nt: TGTGCCAGCAGCTCCTCGCCGGGCAAGAACACTGAAGCTTTCTTT
d_call: -; j_call: TRBJ2-1; clone_size: few; v_call: TRBV11-2; cdr3_aa: CASSLRPREQFF; cdr3_nt: TGTGCCAGCAGCTTAAGACCCCGTGAGCAGTTCTTC
d_call: TRBD1; j_call: TRBJ2-7; clone_size: few; v_call: TRBV6-2/TRBV6-3; cdr3_aa: CASSSAGTGDHEQYF; cdr3_nt: TGTGCCAGCAGTTCGGCCGGGACAGGGGACCACGAGCAGTACTTC
d_call: -; j_call: TRBJ1-2; clone_size: few; v_call: TRBV20-1; cdr3_aa: CSAKMYSPMRYTF; cdr3_nt: TGCAGTGCTAAAATGTACAGCCCTATGCGCTACACCTTC
d_call: -; j_call: TRBJ2-6; clone_size: once; v_call: TRBV3-1; cdr3_aa: CASSQLYSGANVLTF; cdr3_nt: TGTGCCAGCAGCCAATTGTACTCTGGGGCCAACGTCCTGACTTTC
d_call: TRBD1; j_call: TRBJ2-7; clone_size: -; v_call: TRBV18; cdr3_aa: CASSPQAGQGSEQYF; cdr3_nt: TGTGCCAGCTCACCACAGGCGGGACAGGGATCCGAGCAGTACTTC
d_call: -; j_call: TRBJ2-1; clone_size: -; v_call: TRBV9; cdr3_aa: CASSVWQGSYNEQFF; cdr3_nt: TGTGCCAGCAGCGTATGGCAGGGCTCCTACAATGAGCAGTTCTTC
d_call: TRBD1; j_call: TRBJ2-1; clone_size: few; v_call: TRBV6-1; cdr3_aa: CASSRPIRGFTHNEQFF; cdr3_nt: TGTGCCAGCAGTCGACCAATCAGGGGGTTTACCCACAATGAGCAGTTCTTC
d_call: -; j_call: TRBJ1-5; clone_size: -; v_call: TRBV29-1; cdr3_aa: CRGGGNQPQHF; cdr3_nt: TGCAGGGGGGGAGGCAATCAGCCCCAGCATTTT
d_call: -; j_call: TRBJ2-5; clone_size: few; v_call: TRBV23-1; cdr3_aa: CASTTAAAVQETQYF; cdr3_nt: TGCGCCAGCACCACCGCCGCGGCAGTACAAGAGACCCAGTACTTC
d_call: -; j_call: TRBJ2-1; clone_size: -; v_call: TRBV20-1; cdr3_aa: CSAPLAGEQFF; cdr3_nt: TGCAGTGCTCCTCTAGCTGGTGAGCAGTTCTTC
d_call: -; j_call: TRBJ1-6; clone_size: -; v_call: TRBV7-9; cdr3_aa: CASSLYDRLDSPLHF; cdr3_nt: TGTGCCAGCAGCCTATACGACAGGTTGGATTCACCCCTCCACTTT
d_call: TRBD1; j_call: TRBJ2-2; clone_size: -; v_call: TRBV20-1; cdr3_aa: CSATSTDRAVGELFF; cdr3_nt: TGCAGTGCTACCTCGACCGACAGGGCGGTCGGGGAGCTGTTTTTT
d_call: TRBD1; j_call: TRBJ1-1; clone_size: many; v_call: TRBV12-3/TRBV12-4; cdr3_aa: CASRLGQGNTEAFF; cdr3_nt: TGTGCCAGCAGGTTGGGACAGGGCAACACTGAAGCTTTCTTT
d_call: -; j_call: TRBJ2-7; clone_size: -; v_call: TRBV20-1; cdr3_aa: CSARDFSELSYEQYF; cdr3_nt: TGCAGTGCTAGAGACTTCAGCGAACTCTCCTACGAGCAGTACTTC
d_call: TRBD1; j_call: TRBJ2-2; clone_size: few; v_call: TRBV15; cdr3_aa: CATSRQGDGGELFF; cdr3_nt: TGTGCCACCAGCAGACAGGGGGATGGCGGGGAGCTGTTTTTT
d_call: -; j_call: TRBJ1-1; clone_size: -; v_call: TRBV5-1; cdr3_aa: CASSLYAGSGAFF; cdr3_nt: TGCGCCAGCAGCTTGTACGCGGGGAGCGGCGCTTTCTTT
d_call: -; j_call: TRBJ1-1; clone_size: few; v_call: TRBV20-1; cdr3_aa: CSAYRRDQGTEAFF; cdr3_nt: TGCAGTGCCTACCGGCGAGACCAGGGCACTGAAGCTTTCTTT
d_call: -; j_call: TRBJ2-1; clone_size: -; v_call: TRBV12-3/TRBV12-4; cdr3_aa: CASSLGLGWDEQFF; cdr3_nt: TGTGCCAGCAGTTTAGGCCTAGGGTGGGATGAGCAGTTCTTC
d_call: -; j_call: TRBJ2-3; clone_size: -; v_call: TRBV20-1; cdr3_aa: CRAEYGTDTQYF; cdr3_nt: TGCAGGGCAGAATACGGCACAGATACGCAGTATTTT
d_call: TRBD1; j_call: TRBJ2-2; clone_size: -; v_call: TRBV7-2; cdr3_aa: CASSPGTGASTGELFF; cdr3_nt: TGTGCCAGCAGCCCCGGGACAGGGGCGAGCACCGGGGAGCTGTTTTTT
d_call: TRBD2; j_call: TRBJ2-3; clone_size: few; v_call: TRBV4-1; cdr3_aa: CASSHLLAGGTDTQYF; cdr3_nt: TGCGCCAGCAGCCACTTACTAGCGGGAGGCACAGATACGCAGTATTTT
d_call: -; j_call: TRBJ2-1; clone_size: few; v_call: TRBV7-2; cdr3_aa: CASSLRSGQSTYNEQFF; cdr3_nt: TGTGCCAGCAGCTTACGAAGTGGACAGAGCACCTACAATGAGCAGTTCTTC
d_call: TRBD1; j_call: TRBJ2-1; clone_size: once; v_call: TRBV20-1; cdr3_aa: CSARDRRGQDRVRVEQFF; cdr3_nt: TGCAGTGCTAGAGATCGAAGAGGACAAGACAGGGTCCGTGTTGAGCAGTTCTTC
d_call: TRBD2; j_call: TRBJ2-3; clone_size: many; v_call: TRBV12-3/TRBV12-4; cdr3_aa: CASGASGKVATQYF; cdr3_nt: TGTGCCAGCGGGGCCAGCGGGAAGGTGGCTACGCAGTATTTT
d_call: -; j_call: TRBJ2-7; clone_size: few; v_call: TRBV20-1; cdr3_aa: CSASPVTYEQYF; cdr3_nt: TGCAGTGCTAGTCCCGTGACCTACGAGCAGTACTTC
d_call: -; j_call: TRBJ1-1; clone_size: few; v_call: TRBV12-3/TRBV12-4; cdr3_aa: CASSLAPAPAFF; cdr3_nt: TGTGCCAGCAGTTTAGCGCCAGCGCCCGCTTTCTTT
d_call: -; j_call: TRBJ2-7; clone_size: few; v_call: TRBV7-8; cdr3_aa: CASSLGIQGIYEQYF; cdr3_nt: TGTGCCAGCAGCTTGGGGATACAGGGTATCTACGAGCAGTACTTC
d_call: -; j_call: TRBJ2-1; clone_size: -; v_call: TRBV19; cdr3_aa: CASRVGGNYNEQFF; cdr3_nt: TGTGCCAGCCGAGTCGGGGGTAATTACAATGAGCAGTTCTTC
d_call: -; j_call: TRBJ1-1; clone_size: few; v_call: TRBV12-3/TRBV12-4; cdr3_aa: CASSLLEGTEAFF; cdr3_nt: TGTGCCAGCAGTTTACTAGAGGGCACTGAAGCTTTCTTT
d_call: TRBD1; j_call: TRBJ2-3; clone_size: -; v_call: TRBV20-1; cdr3_aa: CSASQQGVDTQYF; cdr3_nt: TGCAGTGCTAGTCAACAGGGGGTGGATACGCAGTATTTT
d_call: TRBD2; j_call: TRBJ2-7; clone_size: -; v_call: TRBV5-1; cdr3_aa: CASSLVEAGAYEQYF; cdr3_nt: TGCGCCAGCAGCTTGGTGGAAGCGGGAGCCTACGAGCAGTACTTC
d_call: -; j_call: TRBJ1-4; clone_size: few; v_call: TRBV7-6; cdr3_aa: CASSLPHRVGEKLFF; cdr3_nt: TGTGCCAGCAGCTTACCCCACAGGGTAGGCGAAAAACTGTTTTTT
d_call: -; j_call: TRBJ2-2; clone_size: -; v_call: TRBV5-5; cdr3_aa: CASSPEGSGELFF; cdr3_nt: TGTGCCAGCAGCCCAGAGGGGTCCGGGGAGCTGTTTTTT
d_call: -; j_call: TRBJ2-5; clone_size: many; v_call: TRBV7-2; cdr3_aa: CASSPNPSRGGETQYF; cdr3_nt: TGTGCCAGCAGCCCGAACCCTAGCAGGGGGGGAGAGACCCAGTACTTC
d_call: TRBD1; j_call: TRBJ2-5; clone_size: -; v_call: TRBV12-3/TRBV12-4; cdr3_aa: CASSLRTGGETQYF; cdr3_nt: TGTGCCAGCAGTTTAAGGACAGGGGGAGAGACCCAGTACTTC
d_call: -; j_call: TRBJ1-1; clone_size: -; v_call: TRBV4-1; cdr3_aa: CASSQEGHNLNTEAFF; cdr3_nt: TGCGCCAGCAGCCAAGAGGGTCATAACTTAAACACTGAAGCTTTCTTT
d_call: TRBD2; j_call: TRBJ2-1; clone_size: -; v_call: TRBV6-4; cdr3_aa: CASSSGTSGSQEQFF; cdr3_nt: TGTGCCAGCAGTTCCGGGACTAGCGGGTCCCAGGAGCAGTTCTTC
d_call: -; j_call: TRBJ2-7; clone_size: -; v_call: TRBV5-6; cdr3_aa: CASSPGRPYEQYF; cdr3_nt: TGTGCCAGCAGCCCCGGACGCCCCTACGAGCAGTACTTC
d_call: -; j_call: TRBJ2-7; clone_size: -; v_call: TRBV6-5; cdr3_aa: CASSYREGPYEQYF; cdr3_nt: TGTGCCAGCAGTTACAGGGAAGGCCCCTACGAGCAGTACTTC
d_call: TRBD2; j_call: TRBJ2-7; clone_size: -; v_call: TRBV2; cdr3_aa: CARRTSGTYEQYF; cdr3_nt: TGTGCCAGGCGGACTAGCGGTACCTACGAGCAGTACTTC
d_call: -; j_call: TRBJ2-1; clone_size: few; v_call: TRBV15; cdr3_aa: CATSSFREQFF; cdr3_nt: TGTGCCACCAGCTCCTTTCGTGAGCAGTTCTTC
d_call: TRBD2; j_call: TRBJ2-1; clone_size: few; v_call: TRBV20-1; cdr3_aa: CSARSDGLAVYNEQFF; cdr3_nt: TGCAGTGCTAGGTCAGACGGACTAGCGGTCTACAATGAGCAGTTCTTC
d_call: -; j_call: TRBJ1-2; clone_size: -; v_call: TRBV10-2; cdr3_aa: CASSGPSERQASNYGYTF; cdr3_nt: TGCGCCAGCAGTGGGCCGTCGGAGAGACAGGCCTCTAACTATGGCTACACCTTC
d_call: -; j_call: TRBJ2-3; clone_size: -; v_call: TRBV7-3; cdr3_aa: CASSLSPLPTDTQYF; cdr3_nt: TGTGCCAGCAGCTTATCGCCTTTACCCACAGATACGCAGTATTTT
d_call: -; j_call: TRBJ2-1; clone_size: many; v_call: TRBV5-1; cdr3_aa: CASSLELVIDEQFF; cdr3_nt: TGCGCCAGCAGCTTGGAACTAGTAATTGATGAGCAGTTCTTC
d_call: -; j_call: TRBJ2-5; clone_size: -; v_call: TRBV6-2/TRBV6-3; cdr3_aa: CASTDPMETQYF; cdr3_nt: TGTGCCAGCACCGATCCTATGGAGACCCAGTACTTC
d_call: -; j_call: TRBJ2-7; clone_size: few; v_call: TRBV6-5; cdr3_aa: CASSYSRRGLYEQYF; cdr3_nt: TGTGCCAGCAGTTACTCGAGGAGGGGGCTCTACGAGCAGTACTTC
d_call: -; j_call: TRBJ2-7; clone_size: -; v_call: TRBV10-3; cdr3_aa: CATTPSGGRYEQYF; cdr3_nt: TGTGCCACCACCCCCTCAGGAGGGAGGTACGAGCAGTACTTC
d_call: -; j_call: TRBJ2-7; clone_size: once; v_call: TRBV11-3; cdr3_aa: CASSPMGYEQYF; cdr3_nt: TGTGCCAGCAGCCCCATGGGGTACGAGCAGTACTTC
d_call: -; j_call: TRBJ2-3; clone_size: -; v_call: TRBV30; cdr3_aa: CAWSYADTQYF; cdr3_nt: TGTGCCTGGAGTTATGCAGATACGCAGTATTTT
d_call: -; j_call: TRBJ2-1; clone_size: -; v_call: TRBV3-1; cdr3_aa: CASSHRVNEQFF; cdr3_nt: TGTGCCAGCAGCCATCGGGTCAATGAGCAGTTCTTC
d_call: -; j_call: TRBJ1-4; clone_size: -; v_call: TRBV20-1; cdr3_aa: CSALAQFNEKLFF; cdr3_nt: TGCAGTGCCCTAGCACAGTTTAATGAAAAACTGTTTTTT
d_call: TRBD2; j_call: TRBJ2-3; clone_size: -; v_call: TRBV29-1; cdr3_aa: CSVWTSGDTQYF; cdr3_nt: TGCAGCGTCTGGACTAGCGGGGATACGCAGTATTTT
d_call: -; j_call: TRBJ1-1; clone_size: -; v_call: TRBV20-1; cdr3_aa: CSAQGGAEAFF; cdr3_nt: TGCAGTGCTCAAGGGGGGGCTGAAGCTTTCTTT
d_call: TRBD1; j_call: TRBJ2-2; clone_size: -; v_call: TRBV3-1; cdr3_aa: CASRSRGPGTGELFF; cdr3_nt: TGTGCCAGCCGCAGCAGGGGGCCAGGCACCGGGGAGCTGTTTTTT
d_call: -; j_call: TRBJ2-7; clone_size: once; v_call: TRBV4-2; cdr3_aa: CASSFIGTGAREQYF; cdr3_nt: TGTGCCAGCAGCTTTATAGGGACTGGAGCAAGAGAGCAGTACTTC
d_call: -; j_call: TRBJ2-5; clone_size: -; v_call: TRBV20-1; cdr3_aa: CSAFQETQYF; cdr3_nt: TGCAGTGCTTTCCAAGAGACCCAGTACTTC
d_call: TRBD2; j_call: TRBJ2-1; clone_size: few; v_call: TRBV5-1; cdr3_aa: CASSLQPGLAHEQFF; cdr3_nt: TGCGCCAGCAGCTTGCAACCGGGACTAGCGCATGAGCAGTTCTTC